This T cell receptor (beta chain) was profiled in a study of OX40 agonist ivuxolimab in advanced cancers. Per the germline V gene, CDR1 is SGHRS and CDR2 is YFSETQ. V was trimmed by 4 bases and J by 2 bases, leaving 12 bases between them. The CDR3 covers 14 residues. Study-level findings and limits: Expanded peripheral T cells had an undetermined antigen specificity.

Regarding this clone: The antigen is undetermined. The identical CDR3 is also encoded by other nucleotide sequences in the sample.

Repertoires were generated with immunoSEQ multiplex PCR, while TCRdb's copy carries only in-frame clones and drops some. Here the sample spans about 58,000 clones, 86% being singletons. The genes are TRBV5-1 and TRBJ1-1, with a possible D match to TRBD1 (6 bases). This sequence originates from an adult with an advanced solid tumor such as melanoma, head and neck, liver or kidney cancer. This specimen consisted of CD4+ or CD8+ T cells sorted from blood, obtained in a trial of the OX40 agonist ivuxolimab. CDR3 in DNA: TGCGCCAGCAGCGGCACAGGGTTAAACACTGAAGCTTTCTTT. Amino acid sequence: CASSGTGLNTEAFF.